Listed below are T cell receptor beta chains from one sample, sequenced in a study of shared clonotypes between healthy human individuals. Sequencing was performed with immunoSEQ multiplex PCR; in TCRdb, only in-frame clones are kept and a portion is missing. The table includes about 490,000 clones, roughly 85% detected once. Sample: PBMCs. These receptor sequences come from a middle-aged woman in good health. Some clones in this sample may be carry-over from other donors' samples. The CDR3 runs from the conserved cysteine through the conserved F or W. Fields, in order: J gene, clone size, D gene, V gene, CDR3 protein, CDR3 DNA. A D gene is named only where the DNA matches it firmly. Only some rows state a clone size, as once, few, many or a class for expanded clones.

>TRBJ2-1|-|TRBD2|TRBV6-5
CASNLGLAVGNEQFF
TGTGCCAGCAACCTTGGACTAGCGGTGGGTAATGAGCAGTTCTTC
>TRBJ2-1|-|TRBD2|TRBV10-1
CASSEKAGGLYNEQFF
TGCGCCAGCAGTGAAAAGGCGGGAGGACTTTACAATGAGCAGTTCTTC
>TRBJ2-3|few|TRBD2|TRBV4-1
CASSRAGTTSTDTQYF
TGCGCCAGCAGCCGTGCCGGGACTACCAGCACAGATACGCAGTATTTT
>TRBJ1-1|-|-|TRBV19
CASSVSGENTEAFF
TGTGCCAGTAGTGTGTCCGGGGAAAACACTGAAGCTTTCTTT
>TRBJ2-1|-|TRBD2|TRBV10-1
CASSLSGTYNEQFF
TGCGCCAGCAGCCTTAGCGGGACCTACAATGAGCAGTTCTTC
>TRBJ2-1|few|-|TRBV20-1
CSAKLRGEQFF
TGCAGTGCCAAACTTCGGGGTGAGCAGTTCTTC
>TRBJ2-7|few|TRBD1|TRBV29-1
CSVDTGAYEQYF
TGCAGCGTTGACACAGGGGCCTACGAGCAGTACTTC
>TRBJ2-5|-|-|TRBV7-2
CASWGGGETQYF
TGTGCCAGCTGGGGGGGCGGGGAGACCCAGTACTTC
>TRBJ2-5|-|-|TRBV21-1
CASWPAGSWETQYF
TGTGCCAGCTGGCCAGCGGGTAGTTGGGAGACCCAGTACTTC
>TRBJ2-3|once|-|TRBV5-5
CASSLASSTDTQYF
TGTGCCAGCAGCTTGGCGAGTAGCACAGATACGCAGTATTTT
>TRBJ1-3|-|TRBD1|TRBV11-2
CASSLRQGTTIYF
TGTGCCAGCAGCCTCAGACAGGGAACGACCATATATTTT
>TRBJ1-5|-|-|TRBV19
CASSMTRGVGVQPQHF
TGTGCCAGTAGTATGACGAGGGGGGTTGGGGTTCAGCCCCAGCATTTT
>TRBJ2-5|once|TRBD2|TRBV4-2
CASSQEGGTSNQETQYF
TGTGCCAGCAGCCAAGAAGGGGGGACTAGCAACCAAGAGACCCAGTACTTC
>TRBJ2-7|-|-|TRBV7-2
CASSLDPGSSYEQYF
TGTGCCAGCAGCTTAGACCCCGGGTCCTCCTACGAGCAGTACTTC
>TRBJ2-7|-|-|TRBV15
CATSRDPNYEQYF
TGTGCCACCAGCAGAGACCCTAACTACGAGCAGTACTTC
>TRBJ2-1|-|-|TRBV29-1
CSVDPTSYNEQFF
TGCAGCGTTGACCCGACTAGTTACAATGAGCAGTTCTTC
>TRBJ1-5|-|-|TRBV6-1
CASSEASNQPQHF
TGTGCCAGCAGTGAGGCGAGCAATCAGCCCCAGCATTTT
>TRBJ1-3|-|-|TRBV7-2
CASSLNSPNTIYF
TGTGCCAGCAGCTTAAACTCCCCGAACACCATATATTTT
>TRBJ2-7|-|TRBD1|TRBV18
CASSPGTGWEQYF
TGTGCCAGCTCCCCCGGGACAGGGTGGGAGCAGTACTTC
>TRBJ2-1|-|TRBD2|TRBV27
CASSLPRGSGRSYNEQFF
TGTGCCAGCAGTTTACCCCGGGGAAGCGGGAGATCCTACAATGAGCAGTTCTTC
>TRBJ1-2|-|-|TRBV5-5
CASSSPDGDGYTF
TGTGCCAGCAGCTCCCCGGACGGCGATGGCTACACCTTC
>TRBJ2-1|-|TRBD1|TRBV5-6
CASSPDRGNEQFF
TGTGCCAGCAGTCCGGACAGGGGAAATGAGCAGTTCTTC
>TRBJ2-6|-|TRBD1|TRBV29-1
CSAYAGTAHGSSGANVLTF
TGCAGCGCTTACGCCGGGACAGCCCACGGAAGCTCTGGGGCCAACGTCCTGACTTTC
>TRBJ1-1|-|-|TRBV7-2
CASSPRSTEAFF
TGTGCCAGCAGCCCAAGGAGCACTGAAGCTTTCTTT
>TRBJ2-5|-|-|TRBV28
CASSPRDFQETQYF
TGTGCCAGCAGTCCCAGGGACTTCCAAGAGACCCAGTACTTC
>TRBJ2-5|-|-|TRBV5-1
CASSVLLAKETQYF
TGCGCCAGCAGCGTCCTTCTAGCGAAGGAGACCCAGTACTTC
>TRBJ2-7|-|-|TRBV5-4
CASSLGRGATYEQYF
TGTGCCAGCAGCTTGGGGAGGGGAGCTACCTACGAGCAGTACTTC
>TRBJ2-3|few|TRBD2|TRBV2
CASMGTSGHTQYF
TGTGCCAGCATGGGGACTAGCGGGCATACGCAGTATTTT
>TRBJ2-7|few|-|TRBV5-4
CASSGRSPPYEQYF
TGTGCCAGCAGCGGGCGGAGCCCCCCCTACGAGCAGTACTTC
>TRBJ2-5|-|-|TRBV7-9
CASSTVQETQYF
TGTGCCAGCAGTACAGTCCAAGAGACCCAGTACTTC
>TRBJ1-4|-|TRBD1|TRBV18
CASSPGTGRDEKLFF
TGTGCCAGCTCACCTGGGACAGGGAGGGATGAAAAACTGTTTTTT
>TRBJ2-1|once|-|TRBV7-8
CASSLGGRKAQATYNEQFF
TGTGCCAGCAGCTTAGGGGGTAGGAAGGCACAGGCAACCTACAATGAGCAGTTCTTC
>TRBJ2-7|-|-|TRBV29-1
CSVLVGGRDEQYF
TGCAGCGTACTCGTCGGGGGGCGGGACGAGCAGTACTTC
>TRBJ2-5|-|TRBD1|TRBV11-2
CASSLDRATGGLETQYF
TGTGCCAGCAGCTTAGATCGTGCGACAGGGGGTTTGGAGACCCAGTACTTC
>TRBJ2-5|-|TRBD1|TRBV18
CASSRTGRQETQYF
TGTGCCAGCTCACGGACAGGACGCCAAGAGACCCAGTACTTC
>TRBJ1-5|-|-|TRBV9
CASSGAAGGNQPQHF
TGTGCCAGCAGCGGCGCGGCAGGGGGCAATCAGCCCCAGCATTTT
>TRBJ1-1|-|TRBD1|TRBV6-5
CASSRRQGYAEAFF
TGTGCCAGCAGCCGCCGACAGGGGTACGCTGAAGCTTTCTTT
>TRBJ2-7|-|-|TRBV7-2
CASSLDRLGNSYEQYF
TGTGCCAGCAGCTTAGATAGGCTCGGCAACTCCTACGAGCAGTACTTC
>TRBJ1-1|-|TRBD1|TRBV18
CASSPTGGKNTEAFF
TGTGCCAGCTCACCGACAGGGGGTAAGAACACTGAAGCTTTCTTT
>TRBJ2-5|-|-|TRBV5-1
CASSLGPSGAQETQYF
TGCGCCAGCAGCTTGGGGCCCTCTGGGGCCCAAGAGACCCAGTACTTC
>TRBJ1-1|-|TRBD1|TRBV5-1
CASSTRTGSLTEAFF
TGCGCCAGCAGCACCCGGACAGGAAGTCTCACTGAAGCTTTCTTT
>TRBJ2-1|-|-|TRBV7-9
CASSPDHNEQFF
TGTGCCAGCAGCCCCGACCACAATGAGCAGTTCTTC
>TRBJ2-5|once|TRBD2|TRBV7-2
CASSAGLAGRGETQYF
TGTGCCAGCAGCGCCGGACTAGCGGGAAGGGGGGAGACCCAGTACTTC
>TRBJ2-3|-|-|TRBV11-2
CASSLGGVGSTDTQYF
TGTGCCAGCAGCTTAGGAGGAGTCGGTAGCACAGATACGCAGTATTTT
>TRBJ2-5|once|TRBD2|TRBV15
CATSGGGYQETQYF
TGTGCCACCTCGGGCGGGGGGTACCAAGAGACCCAGTACTTC
>TRBJ2-1|-|-|TRBV5-1
CASSLGTPFSYNEQFF
TGCGCCAGCAGCTTGGGCACTCCCTTCTCCTACAATGAGCAGTTCTTC
>TRBJ1-1|few|-|TRBV7-9
CASTHSRRGSTEAFF
TGTGCCAGCACCCATTCTCGTCGGGGGAGCACTGAAGCTTTCTTT
>TRBJ2-3|-|TRBD2|TRBV25-1
CASSESAGVGFGTQYF
TGTGCCAGCAGTGAATCTGCGGGAGTAGGTTTCGGTACGCAGTATTTT
>TRBJ2-1|-|-|TRBV5-1
CASSLAGLDNEQFF
TGCGCCAGCAGCTTGGCCGGCCTCGACAATGAGCAGTTCTTC